The entry below gives a single T cell receptor beta chain sequence along with its context. Its specificity is unknown. The table came from immunoSEQ multiplex PCR; TCRdb's copy has only in-frame clones and leaves some out. The sample contains about 16,000 clones, roughly 84% of which appear only once. This sample is part of a study of T cell clones after liver transplantation. Study-wide findings and caveats: Graft donor-reactive T cells possibly entered the graft instead of undergoing deletion.

Germline values: CDR1 MNHEY, CDR2 SMNVEV (reference sequence). CDR3 length: 13 residues. V was clipped by 7 bases and J by 1 base, with 10 bases between them. Sample: CD8+ T cells from blood, taken about 50 months after liver transplant. V gene TRBV27 combines with J gene TRBJ1-1; tentative D call: TRBD1 (5 bases). The TCR was taken from a human patient who received a liver transplant. Some of the T cells may derive from the graft donor. In DNA form, the CDR3 reads TGTGCCAGCAAGCCCCAGGGGAACACTGAAGCTTTCTTT. Translated: CASKPQGNTEAFF.